This TCR beta chain is drawn from a study of tumor-infiltrating lymphocytes in primary liver carcinoma. They got blood RNA out of unsorted whole blood and also pulled out germline DNA. Four milliliters of peripheral blood were collected before surgery. Germline trimming cut 2 bases from V and 0 bases from J; bases unmatched to any gene: 2. The CDR3 consists of 14 residues. Germline V gives CDR1 SQVTM, CDR2 ANQGSEA. Constant-region priming of about 500 ng total RNA yielded TCR beta cDNA. For TCR beta, libraries were produced by three nested multiplex PCR rounds using slightly modified ARM-PCR. PCR rounds one and two used TRBV1-TRBV30 forward primers with a C-beta reverse primer for roughly 10 cycles each. A single record per CDR3 protein comes from TCRdb applying MiXCR to the multiplex PCR reads. The data show 310,000 or so distinct CDR3 sequences, around three fifths seen once. As to this clonotype: The CDR3 ends on some other residue instead of the conserved phenylalanine or tryptophan, so this is likely a read error.

Sequencing used peripheral blood. V usage is TRBV29-1 and J usage is TRBJ2-3; TRBD2 aligns across 7 bases. This sequence originates from a woman aged 25 to 45 with primary liver carcinoma and hepatitis B virus infection. The CDR3 nucleotides read TGCAGCGTTGAACGGGGAGGGAGCACAGATACGCAGTATTTA. This translates into CSVERGGSTDTQYL.